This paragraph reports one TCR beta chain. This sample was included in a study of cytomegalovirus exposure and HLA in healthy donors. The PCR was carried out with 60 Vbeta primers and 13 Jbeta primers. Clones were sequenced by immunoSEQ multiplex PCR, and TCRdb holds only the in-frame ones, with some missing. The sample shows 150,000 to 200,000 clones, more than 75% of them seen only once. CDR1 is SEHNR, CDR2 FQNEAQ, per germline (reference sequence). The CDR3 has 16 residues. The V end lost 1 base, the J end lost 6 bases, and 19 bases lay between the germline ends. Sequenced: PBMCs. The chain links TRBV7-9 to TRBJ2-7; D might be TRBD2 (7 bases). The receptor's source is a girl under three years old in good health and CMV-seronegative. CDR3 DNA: TGTGCCAGCAGCTTAGTCTTTGGGAGGGGGAGCGCCGAGCAGTACTTC. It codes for CASSLVFGRGSAEQYF.